These 8 T cell receptor beta chains came from one sample sequenced in a study of blood T cell repertoires in COVID-19. Repertoires were generated with immunoSEQ multiplex PCR, while TCRdb's copy carries only in-frame clones and drops some. The table shows 110,000 to 150,000 clones, with roughly 80% occurring only once. What was sequenced was peripheral blood. These receptor sequences come from a man between 65 and 85 years old who had recovered from COVID-19.

The gene calls are TRBV3-1 (or the pseudogene TRBV3-2) and TRBJ2-7; 10 bases fit TRBD2. Germline CDR1 and CDR2: LGHDT and YNNKEL (reference sequence). The CDR3 has 17 residues. V lost 2 bases to trimming and J lost 2 bases; unmatched junction nucleotides: 9. The CDR3 spells CASSQLPGLANTYEQYF. DNA for the CDR3: TGTGCCAGCAGCCAATTGCCGGGACTAGCGAACACCTACGAGCAGTACTTC.

This clone was counted a single time. The chain recombines TRBV9 with TRBJ1-5, with 7 bases matching TRBD1. CDR3 size: 17 residues. Germline values: CDR1 SGDLS, CDR2 YYNGEE. J lost 4 bases, V lost 3 bases, and 13 bases had no gene match. The CDR3 here is CASSGTDRMGSNQPQHF. Here the CDR3 DNA reads TGTGCCAGCAGCGGGACGGACAGGATGGGGTCTAATCAGCCCCAGCATTTT.

The DNA of the CDR3 is TGTGCCAGCAGTTTGGTCTACTCAGGGCCCCAGCATTTT. Translated, it gives CASSLVYSGPQHF. The chain has TRBV27 and TRBJ1-5; D ambiguous. Germline assignment: CDR1 MNHEY and CDR2 SMNVEV (reference sequence). The ends were cut back, 3 bases at V and 9 bases at J, with 12 bases in the middle. This CDR3 is built from 13 residues.

This clone was picked up one time. The chain links TRBV7-9 to TRBJ2-7; 12 bases align to TRBD1. The germline V gene encodes CDR1 SEHNR and CDR2 FQNEAQ (reference sequence). The length of the CDR3 is 15 residues. The V segment lost 4 bases and the J segment 3 bases; nucleotides outside the gene matches: 4. CDR3 protein: CASSWGQGAIYEQYF. Written as DNA, the CDR3 is TGTGCCAGCAGCTGGGGACAGGGGGCCATCTACGAGCAGTACTTC.

The J gene is TRBJ2-1, the V gene TRBV19; 7 bases line up with TRBD1. Germline values: CDR1 LNHDA, CDR2 SQIVND (reference sequence). J gave up 1 base and V 6 bases, and 3 bases lay outside the gene matches. The CDR3 runs 14 residues. In DNA form, the CDR3 reads TGTGCCAGTAGAACGGGACAGTCCTACAATGAGCAGTTCTTC. Amino acid sequence: CASRTGQSYNEQFF.

The V and J genes are TRBV6-1 and TRBJ2-5, with 12 bases lining up with TRBD1. J gave up 5 bases and V 2 bases, and 3 bases lay outside the gene matches. Germline loops: CDR1 MNHNS, CDR2 SASEGT. The length of the CDR3 is 15 residues. This chain's CDR3 is CASSEPGQGAETQYF. CDR3 nucleotide sequence: TGTGCCAGCAGTGAACCGGGACAGGGGGCCGAGACCCAGTACTTC.

The chain carries TRBV12-5 and TRBJ2-7; D call uncertain. Germline V gives CDR1 LGHNT, CDR2 FRNRAP. The CDR3 totals 13 residues. The germline V and J ends were trimmed by 1 base and 1 base, with 5 bases remaining between them. CDR3 protein: CASGLDWSYEQYF. The CDR3 nucleotides read TGTGCTAGTGGTTTGGACTGGTCCTACGAGCAGTACTTC.

The chain couples TRBV11-3 to TRBJ2-2, with 10 nucleotides matching TRBD2. Losses at the gene ends were 9 bases for V and 0 bases for J; bases not matched to a gene: 4. The CDR3 is made up of 15 amino acids. The germline CDR1 and CDR2 sequences are SGHNT and YENEEA. CDR3 bases: TGTGCCAGTCAGCGGGGGGGAACGAACACCGGGGAGCTGTTTTTT. It specifies CASQRGGTNTGELFF.